The rows below give T cell receptor beta chains drawn from one sample of a study of shared clonotypes between healthy human individuals. Using immunoSEQ multiplex PCR, the repertoire was profiled, and TCRdb retains in-frame clones only, with some absent. This sample has a few hundred thousand clones, with around 97% found just once. Sequenced input: naive CD4+ T cells sorted from blood. Receptor source: a woman aged 30 to 39 in good health. The CDR3 runs from the conserved cysteine through the conserved F or W. A D gene is named only where the DNA matches it firmly. Only some rows state a clone size, as once, few, many or a class for expanded clones.

>TRBJ2-7|TRBV5-5|NA|TRBD1
CASSFDWTGTYEQYF
TGTGCCAGCAGCTTTGATTGGACAGGGACCTACGAGCAGTACTTC
>TRBJ1-1|TRBV4-1|NA|NA
CASSLEQVGTEAFF
TGCGCCAGCAGCCTAGAACAGGTTGGCACTGAAGCTTTCTTT
>TRBJ2-3|TRBV7-6|NA|NA
CASSLIGTDTQYF
TGTGCCAGCAGCCTCATTGGCACAGATACGCAGTATTTT
>TRBJ1-5|TRBV6-6|NA|NA
CASNYGGVVDQPQHF
TGTGCCAGCAACTACGGGGGGGTGGTGGATCAGCCCCAGCATTTT
>TRBJ2-3|TRBV28|NA|TRBD2
CASSPWDYNTDTQYF
TGTGCCAGCAGCCCCTGGGACTACAACACAGATACGCAGTATTTT
>TRBJ1-3|TRBV4-1|NA|NA
CASSHPSGNTIYF
TGCGCCAGCAGCCACCCCTCTGGAAACACCATATATTTT
>TRBJ2-2|TRBV5-1|NA|NA
CASSLAVQGTGELFF
TGCGCCAGCAGCTTGGCCGTTCAGGGGACCGGGGAGCTGTTTTTT
>TRBJ2-7|TRBV10-3|NA|TRBD2
CAISGGLGGQYEQYF
TGTGCCATCAGTGGCGGTCTGGGAGGGCAATACGAGCAGTACTTC
>TRBJ2-7|TRBV29-1|NA|NA
CSVVSGVHEQYF
TGCAGCGTTGTTTCAGGGGTCCACGAGCAGTACTTC
>TRBJ2-7|TRBV11-2|NA|NA
CASSLTATTYEQYF
TGTGCCAGCAGCTTAACAGCGACCACTTACGAGCAGTACTTC
>TRBJ2-1|TRBV5-1|NA|TRBD1
CASSLQGQGGYNEQFF
TGCGCCAGCAGCTTGCAGGGACAGGGTGGCTACAATGAGCAGTTCTTC
>TRBJ1-5|TRBV6-6|NA|NA
CASSYWSGRQPQHF
TGTGCCAGCAGTTACTGGTCGGGTAGGCAGCCCCAGCATTTT
>TRBJ2-3|TRBV9|NA|TRBD2
CASSVMSGTSGSTDTQYF
TGTGCCAGCAGCGTAATGTCCGGGACTAGCGGTAGCACAGATACGCAGTATTTT
>TRBJ1-4|TRBV7-6|NA|NA
CASSLGQGTEKLFF
TGTGCCAGCAGCTTGGGGCAGGGTACTGAAAAACTGTTTTTT
>TRBJ1-5|TRBV19|NA|NA
CASRGEYQPQHF
TGTGCCAGCCGTGGGGAATATCAGCCCCAGCATTTT
>TRBJ1-2|TRBV4-1|NA|TRBD1
CASSQDPTGGYGYTF
TGCGCCAGCAGCCAAGATCCGACAGGGGGCTATGGCTACACCTTC
>TRBJ2-5|TRBV27|NA|TRBD2
CASSFSGTSGIVETQYF
TGTGCCAGCAGTTTTTCCGGGACTAGCGGGATTGTGGAGACCCAGTACTTC
>TRBJ2-7|TRBV1|NA|NA
CTSSQVHDLNEQYF
TGCACCAGCAGCCAAGTGCACGACCTGAACGAGCAGTACTTC
>TRBJ2-2|TRBV7-6|NA|NA
CASRRDSWTGELFF
TGTGCCAGCAGGCGGGACAGTTGGACCGGGGAGCTGTTTTTT
>TRBJ2-7|TRBV5-6|NA|TRBD1
CASSSAQGYEQYF
TGTGCCAGCAGCTCGGCACAGGGGTACGAGCAGTACTTC
>TRBJ2-5|TRBV27|NA|TRBD2
CASSLGPSGRPGEQYF
TGTGCCAGCAGTTTAGGCCCCAGCGGGAGGCCGGGTGAGCAGTACTTC
>TRBJ2-5|TRBV15|NA|NA
CATSGRLQETQYF
TGTGCCACCAGCGGGCGGTTACAAGAGACCCAGTACTTC
>TRBJ1-1|TRBV5-1|NA|NA
CASNSSTVNTEAFF
TGCGCCAGCAATTCATCGACAGTGAACACTGAAGCTTTCTTT
>TRBJ2-2|TRBV18|NA|TRBD1
CASSPSTGGPNTGELFF
TGTGCCAGCTCACCCTCGACAGGGGGGCCGAACACCGGGGAGCTGTTTTTT
>TRBJ1-1|TRBV23-1|once|TRBD1
CASSPWTGDMNTEAFF
TGCGCCAGCAGTCCTTGGACAGGAGACATGAACACTGAAGCTTTCTTT
>TRBJ1-2|TRBV5-1|NA|NA
CASSSQGLRGYTF
TGCGCCAGCAGCTCGCAGGGGTTGAGGGGCTACACCTTC
>TRBJ1-1|TRBV7-6|NA|NA
CASSSHGLLGVAFF
TGTGCCAGCAGCTCCCATGGTCTCCTGGGTGTGGCTTTCTTT
>TRBJ1-1|TRBV5-1|NA|NA
CASSPDRSVPYEAFF
TGCGCCAGCAGCCCTGACAGATCCGTCCCGTATGAAGCTTTCTTT
>TRBJ1-6|TRBV27|NA|NA
CASSCGPLHF
TGTGCCAGCAGTTGCGGACCCCTCCACTTT
>TRBJ1-2|TRBV5-1|NA|NA
CASRLDRRGSYGYTF
TGCGCCAGCAGGTTAGACAGGAGGGGATCCTATGGCTACACCTTC
>TRBJ1-2|TRBV10-2|NA|TRBD1
CASSETGGYGYTF
TGCGCCAGCAGTGAGACAGGGGGCTATGGCTACACCTTC
>TRBJ1-5|TRBV6-1|NA|NA
CASSVEVGQPQHF
TGTGCCAGCAGTGTGGAGGTAGGGCAGCCCCAGCATTTT
>TRBJ2-2|TRBV28|NA|NA
CASSFGVRTGELFF
TGTGCCAGCAGTTTTGGGGTGCGGACCGGGGAGCTGTTTTTT
>TRBJ2-3|TRBV6-5|NA|TRBD2
CASSWVAGAPTDTQYF
TGTGCCAGCAGTTGGGTAGCGGGAGCTCCCACAGATACGCAGTATTTT
>TRBJ2-7|TRBV6-5|NA|TRBD1
CASSYSIQGAYEQYF
TGTGCCAGCAGTTACTCGATACAGGGGGCCTACGAGCAGTACTTC
>TRBJ1-1|TRBV2|NA|NA
CASSEIRVNTEAFF
TGTGCCAGCAGTGAAATAAGGGTGAACACTGAAGCTTTCTTT
>TRBJ1-1|TRBV5-1|NA|NA
CASSPTLAIPNTEAFF
TGCGCCAGCAGCCCTACATTGGCAATCCCGAACACTGAAGCTTTCTTT
>TRBJ2-2|TRBV7-8|NA|TRBD2
CASSLGRLAVKAGELFF
TGTGCCAGCAGCTTAGGACGACTAGCGGTGAAGGCCGGGGAGCTGTTTTTT
>TRBJ2-4|TRBV7-2|NA|NA
CASSLAGTPGLAKNIQYF
TGTGCCAGCAGCTTAGCAGGGACACCGGGACTAGCCAAAAACATTCAGTACTTC
>TRBJ2-7|TRBV28|NA|NA
CASLELNGEQYF
TGTGCCAGCCTCGAACTAAACGGCGAGCAGTACTTC
>TRBJ2-7|TRBV12-5|NA|NA
CASHGLGGSYEQYF
TGTGCTAGCCATGGTTTAGGGGGCTCCTACGAGCAGTACTTC
>TRBJ1-2|TRBV29-1|NA|TRBD1
CSGGTGGGAGGYGYTF
TGCAGCGGGGGGACAGGGGGCGGTGCTGGCGGCTATGGCTACACCTTC
>TRBJ1-1|TRBV6-5|NA|NA
CASRWGTAFF
TGTGCCAGCAGATGGGGGACGGCTTTCTTT
>TRBJ2-3|TRBV2|NA|NA
CASRETSTDTQYF
TGTGCCAGCAGGGAGACTTCCACAGATACGCAGTATTTT
>TRBJ1-2|TRBV2|NA|TRBD1
CASSEGQLYGYTF
TGTGCCAGCAGTGAGGGACAGTTATATGGCTACACCTTC
>TRBJ2-7|TRBV28|NA|TRBD2
CASSSLGLAGGYEQYF
TGTGCCAGCAGTTCCCTGGGACTAGCGGGGGGCTACGAGCAGTACTTC
>TRBJ1-1|TRBV5-1|once|TRBD1
CASSLVQGRSTEAFF
TGCGCCAGCAGCCTGGTACAGGGGCGATCCACTGAAGCTTTCTTT
>TRBJ1-4|TRBV28|NA|NA
CASSFGGGPTNEKLFF
TGTGCCAGCAGTTTTGGGGGGGGCCCAACTAATGAAAAACTGTTTTTT
>TRBJ2-5|TRBV29-1|NA|NA
CSVVSPETQYF
TGCAGCGTTGTATCTCCGGAGACCCAGTACTTC
>TRBJ1-5|TRBV5-1|NA|NA
CASSLAGGINQPQHF
TGCGCCAGCAGCTTGGCGGGGGGGATCAATCAGCCCCAGCATTTT
>TRBJ1-5|TRBV28|NA|NA
CASSFSGHNQPQHF
TGTGCCAGCAGTTTTTCAGGGCACAATCAGCCCCAGCATTTT
>TRBJ2-3|TRBV28|NA|NA
CASSLDGDGVNTQYF
TGTGCCAGCAGTTTAGATGGAGATGGGGTAAATACGCAGTATTTT
>TRBJ1-2|TRBV30|NA|NA
CAWSARIGYGYTF
TGTGCCTGGAGTGCCCGGATTGGGTATGGCTACACCTTC
>TRBJ1-5|TRBV28|NA|NA
CASSLGSQPQHF
TGTGCCAGCAGTTTAGGGAGTCAGCCCCAGCATTTT
>TRBJ2-5|TRBV9|NA|TRBD2
CASSVVAGDRETQYF
TGTGCCAGCAGCGTCGTAGCGGGAGATAGGGAGACCCAGTACTTC
>TRBJ2-7|TRBV5-1|NA|TRBD2
CASSSTHGLAGANPYEQYF
TGCGCCAGCAGCTCAACCCACGGACTAGCGGGAGCGAACCCCTACGAGCAGTACTTC